This TCR beta chain was documented in a study of PD-L1 blockade in urothelial cancer. The method was immunoSEQ multiplex PCR; TCRdb's version includes in-frame clones alone and lacks a portion of them. Of around 80,000 clones listed, approximately 89% were seen once; the top ten hold 0.7% to 0.9%. The V end was cut by 4 bases, the J end by 5 bases, with 9 bases between. This CDR3 has 13 residues. In germline, CDR1 is SGHVS, CDR2 FQNEAQ. Time point: peripheral blood 6 weeks after treatment start. This chain connects TRBV7-8 to TRBJ2-1; D possibly corresponds to TRBD1 (6 bases). This TCR came from an elderly woman with urothelial cancer. The material sequenced was PBMCs, taken around atezolizumab (anti-PD-L1) treatment. The CDR3: CASSYRTDNEQFF. CDR3 coding DNA: TGTGCCAGCAGCTACCGGACAGACAATGAGCAGTTCTTC.